This paragraph covers one TCR beta chain sequence. The antigen remains unidentified. This sample stems from a study of vaccination and CD4 T cells after COVID-19. Study-wide background: Convalescent donors: six male, four female; seven Caucasian, two Asian, one multiracial, two Hispanic.

The treatment denotes: roughly 11-day PBMC culture with coronavirus spike peptide pools or control peptides (ViraFEST assay). Expansion of antigen-specific T cells with peptide pools by ViraFEST preceded sequencing of TCRs. Fresh IL-2 medium replaced half the culture medium on days 3 and 7. An Oncomine TCR Beta short-read assay was used to sequence the DNA from cultured CD4+ T cells. TCRdb redid the calling of the PCR reads with MiXCR, one entry per CDR3 protein. The data contain around 11,000 distinct CDR3 sequences, 69% of them singletons. Sequenced: CD4+ T cells from blood, cultured in vitro. This receptor was identified in a human donor who had recovered from COVID-19.

The CDR3 DNA is TGTGCCAGCAGCGGGACAGGGGGACAGCCCCAGCATTTT. This codes for CASSGTGGQPQHF. The chain combines TRBV27 with TRBJ1-5; 11 bases align to TRBD1. Germline CDR1 MNHEY, CDR2 SMNVEV (reference sequence). The CDR3 has 13 amino acids. The J segment lost 7 bases and the V segment lost 6 bases, leaving 2 bases of the junction unmatched.